This T cell receptor (beta chain) came from a study of identical twins. The study's findings and limits: Fewer insertions were carried by abundant cord blood beta clonotypes, but none was seen in memory repertoires.

This clonotype was observed a few times. What it recognizes is unknown. This CDR3 spans 14 amino acids. Germline CDR1 SGHRS, CDR2 YFSETQ. Trimming shortened V by 8 bases and J by 0 bases, and 9 bases separated the two germline ends. TCRdb recomputed calls from the 5' RACE reads with MiXCR, one row per CDR3 protein. Of fewer than 900,000 distinct CDR3 sequences listed, approximately 18% are singletons. The same sample was also studied in work on T cells expressing NK-cell markers. That source notes: Repertoire data for TCR beta were derived from sorted T cells (CD3+CD56+NKG2C+, CD3+CD56+NKG2C- and CD3+CD56-NKG2C+). Within the sequenced cohort of eight donors, seven exhibited HCMV seropositivity and one was seronegative. In a group of several donors, dominant NKG2C+ clonotypes represented 1.0-7.0% of CD8+ T cells.

This receptor was taken from a woman between 18 and 29 years old in good health. The sequenced material came from PBMCs. The chain combines TRBV5-1 with TRBJ2-6; D is undetermined. The CDR3: CASESGSGANVLTF. The CDR3 DNA reads TGCGCCAGTGAGTCGGGCTCTGGGGCCAACGTCCTGACTTTC.